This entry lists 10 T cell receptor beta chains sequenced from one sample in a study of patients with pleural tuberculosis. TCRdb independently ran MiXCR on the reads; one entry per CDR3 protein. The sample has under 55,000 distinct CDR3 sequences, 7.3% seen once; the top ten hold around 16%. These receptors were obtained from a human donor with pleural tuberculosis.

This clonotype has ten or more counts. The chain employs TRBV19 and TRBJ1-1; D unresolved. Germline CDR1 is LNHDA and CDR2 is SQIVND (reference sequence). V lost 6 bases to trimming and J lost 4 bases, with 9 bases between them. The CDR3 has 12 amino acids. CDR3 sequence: CASRPSGTEAFF. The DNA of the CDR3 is TGTGCCAGTAGACCTTCTGGCACTGAAGCTTTCTTT.

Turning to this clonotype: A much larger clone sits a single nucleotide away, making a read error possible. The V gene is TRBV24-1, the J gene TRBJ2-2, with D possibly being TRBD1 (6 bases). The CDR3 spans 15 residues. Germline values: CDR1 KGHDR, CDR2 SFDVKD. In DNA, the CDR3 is TGTGCCACCAGTGATTCGGGACATTTAACCGAGGAGCTGTTTTTT. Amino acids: CATSDSGHLTEELFF.

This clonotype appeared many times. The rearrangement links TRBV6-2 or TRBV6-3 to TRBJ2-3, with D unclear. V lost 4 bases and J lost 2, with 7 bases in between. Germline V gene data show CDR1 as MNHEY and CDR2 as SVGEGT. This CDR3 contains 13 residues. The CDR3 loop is CASSLWATDTQYF. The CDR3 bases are TGTGCCAGCAGTTTGTGGGCCACAGATACGCAGTATTTT.

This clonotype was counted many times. CDR3 amino acids: CASRNRGTGELFF. In nucleotides, the CDR3 is TGTGCCAGCAGGAACAGGGGGACCGGGGAGCTGTTTTTT. The chain recombines TRBV12-3 or TRBV12-4 with TRBJ2-2, with 8 bases fitting TRBD1. The CDR3 is 13 residues long. Trimming at V came to 6 bases and at J to 5 bases, leaving 2 bases not matched to a gene.

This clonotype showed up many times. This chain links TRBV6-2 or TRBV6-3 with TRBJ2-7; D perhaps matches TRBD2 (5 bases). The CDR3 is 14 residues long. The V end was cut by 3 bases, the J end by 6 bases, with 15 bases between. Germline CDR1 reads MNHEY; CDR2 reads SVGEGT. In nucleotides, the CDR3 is TGTGCCAGCAGTTATGGTGGGCCCCGGGGCGAGCAGTACTTC. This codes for CASSYGGPRGEQYF.

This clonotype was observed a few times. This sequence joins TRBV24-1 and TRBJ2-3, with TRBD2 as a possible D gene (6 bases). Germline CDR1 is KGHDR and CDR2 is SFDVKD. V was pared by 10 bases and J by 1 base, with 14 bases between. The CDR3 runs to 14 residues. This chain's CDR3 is CATRDSTGTDTQYF. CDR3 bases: TGTGCCACTCGGGACTCGACGGGCACAGATACGCAGTATTTT.

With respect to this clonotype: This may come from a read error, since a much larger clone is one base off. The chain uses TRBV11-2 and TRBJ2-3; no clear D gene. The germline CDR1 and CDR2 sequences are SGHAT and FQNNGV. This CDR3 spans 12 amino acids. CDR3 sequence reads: CAGSLSIDTQYF. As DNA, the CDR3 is TGTGCCGGCAGCTTGTCGATCGATACGCAGTATTTT.

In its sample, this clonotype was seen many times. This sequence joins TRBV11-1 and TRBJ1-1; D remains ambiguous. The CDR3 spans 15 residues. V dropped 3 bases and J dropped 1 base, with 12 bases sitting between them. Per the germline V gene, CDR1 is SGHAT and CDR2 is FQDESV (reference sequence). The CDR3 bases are TGTGCCAGCAGCTTTGGGTGGGGTCAGAACACTGAAGCTTTCTTT. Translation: CASSFGWGQNTEAFF. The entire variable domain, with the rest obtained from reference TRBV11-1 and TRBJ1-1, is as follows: EAEVAQSPRYKITEKSQAVAFWCDPISGHATLYWYRQILGQGPELLVQFQDESVVDDSQLPKDRFSAERLKGVDSTLKIQPAELGDSAMYLCASSFGWGQNTEAFFGQGTRLTVV.

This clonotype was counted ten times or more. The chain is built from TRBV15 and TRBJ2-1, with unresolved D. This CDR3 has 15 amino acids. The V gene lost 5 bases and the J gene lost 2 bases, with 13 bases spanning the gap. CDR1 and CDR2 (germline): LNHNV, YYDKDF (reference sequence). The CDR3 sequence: CATSPGPGPYNEQFF. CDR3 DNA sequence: TGTGCCACCAGCCCCGGGCCCGGACCCTACAATGAGCAGTTCTTC.

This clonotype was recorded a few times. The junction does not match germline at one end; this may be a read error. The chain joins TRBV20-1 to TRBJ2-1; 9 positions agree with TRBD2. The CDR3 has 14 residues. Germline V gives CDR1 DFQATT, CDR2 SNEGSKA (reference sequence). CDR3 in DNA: TGCAGTGCTAGAAAGCCTAGCGGGACGAATGAGCAGTCCTTC. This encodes CSARKPSGTNEQSF.